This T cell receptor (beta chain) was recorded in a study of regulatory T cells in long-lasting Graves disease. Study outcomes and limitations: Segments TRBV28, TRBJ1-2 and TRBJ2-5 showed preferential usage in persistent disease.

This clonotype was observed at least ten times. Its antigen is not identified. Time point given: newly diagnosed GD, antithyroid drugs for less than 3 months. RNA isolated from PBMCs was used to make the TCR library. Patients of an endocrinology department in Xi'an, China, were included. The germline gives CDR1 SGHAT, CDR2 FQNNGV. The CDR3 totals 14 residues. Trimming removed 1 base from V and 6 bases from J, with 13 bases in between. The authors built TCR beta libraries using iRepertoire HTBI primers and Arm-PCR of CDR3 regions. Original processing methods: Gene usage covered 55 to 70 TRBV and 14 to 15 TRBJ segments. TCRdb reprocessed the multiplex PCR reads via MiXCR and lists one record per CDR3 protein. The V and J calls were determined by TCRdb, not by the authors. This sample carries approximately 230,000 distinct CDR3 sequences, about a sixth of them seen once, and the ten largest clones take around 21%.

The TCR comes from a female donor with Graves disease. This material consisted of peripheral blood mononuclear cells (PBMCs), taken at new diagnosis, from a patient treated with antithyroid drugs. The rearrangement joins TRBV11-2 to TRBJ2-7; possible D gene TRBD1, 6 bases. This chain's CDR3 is CASSLVFAGVEQYF. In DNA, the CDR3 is TGTGCCAGCAGCTTAGTATTCGCAGGGGTCGAGCAGTACTTC.